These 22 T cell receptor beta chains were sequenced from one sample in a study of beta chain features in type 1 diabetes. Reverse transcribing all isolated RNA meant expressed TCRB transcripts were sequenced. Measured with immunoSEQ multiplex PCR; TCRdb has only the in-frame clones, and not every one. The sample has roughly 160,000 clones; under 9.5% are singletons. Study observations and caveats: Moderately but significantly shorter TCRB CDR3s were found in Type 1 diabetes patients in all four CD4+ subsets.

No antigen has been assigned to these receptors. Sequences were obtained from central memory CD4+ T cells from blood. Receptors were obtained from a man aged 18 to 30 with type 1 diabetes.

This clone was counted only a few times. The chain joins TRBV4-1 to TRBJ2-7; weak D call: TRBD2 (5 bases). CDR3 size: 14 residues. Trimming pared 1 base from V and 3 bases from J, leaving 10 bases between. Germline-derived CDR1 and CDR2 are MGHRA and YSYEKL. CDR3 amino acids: CASSQAERGYEQYF. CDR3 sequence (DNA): TGCGCCAGCAGCCAAGCAGAACGGGGCTACGAGCAGTACTTC.

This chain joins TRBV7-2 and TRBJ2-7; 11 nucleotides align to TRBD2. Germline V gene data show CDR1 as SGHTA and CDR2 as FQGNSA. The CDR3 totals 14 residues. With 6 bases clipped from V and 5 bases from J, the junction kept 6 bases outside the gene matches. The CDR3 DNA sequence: TGTGCCAGCAGGAGACTAGCGGGGATCCACGAGCAGTACTTC. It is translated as CASRRLAGIHEQYF.

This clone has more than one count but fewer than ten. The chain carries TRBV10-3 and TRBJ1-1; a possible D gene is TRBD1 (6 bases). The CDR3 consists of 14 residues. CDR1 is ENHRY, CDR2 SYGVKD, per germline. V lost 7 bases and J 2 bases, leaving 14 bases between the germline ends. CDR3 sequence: CAINQGQTNTEAFF. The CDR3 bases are TGTGCCATCAATCAAGGACAGACCAACACTGAAGCTTTCTTT.

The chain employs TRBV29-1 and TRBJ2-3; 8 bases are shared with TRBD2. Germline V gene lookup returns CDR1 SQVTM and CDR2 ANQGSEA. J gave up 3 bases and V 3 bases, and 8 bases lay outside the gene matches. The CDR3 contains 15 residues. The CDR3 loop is CSVEAVSGGTDTQYF. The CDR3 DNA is TGCAGCGTTGAGGCAGTAAGCGGGGGTACAGATACGCAGTATTTT.

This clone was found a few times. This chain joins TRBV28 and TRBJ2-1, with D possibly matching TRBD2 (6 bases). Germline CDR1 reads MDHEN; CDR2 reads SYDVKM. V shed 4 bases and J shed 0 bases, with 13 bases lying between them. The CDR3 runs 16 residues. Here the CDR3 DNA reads TGTGCCAGCAGTTCTTCTAGCGCCAGCTCCTACAATGAGCAGTTCTTC. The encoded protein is CASSSSSASSYNEQFF. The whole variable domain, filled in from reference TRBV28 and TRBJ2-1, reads DVKVTQSSRYLVKRTGEKVFLECVQDMDHENMFWYRQDPGLGLRLIYFSYDVKMKEKGDIPEGYSVSREKKERFSLILESASTNQTSMYLCASSSSSASSYNEQFFGPGTRLTVL.

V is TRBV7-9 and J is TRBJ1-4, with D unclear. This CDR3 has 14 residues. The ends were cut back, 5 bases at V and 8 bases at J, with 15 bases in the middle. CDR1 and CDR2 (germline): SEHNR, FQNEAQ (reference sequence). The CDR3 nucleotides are TGTGCCAGCAGCCCTGGGCTTCTGGCGGAAAAACTGTTTTTT. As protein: CASSPGLLAEKLFF.

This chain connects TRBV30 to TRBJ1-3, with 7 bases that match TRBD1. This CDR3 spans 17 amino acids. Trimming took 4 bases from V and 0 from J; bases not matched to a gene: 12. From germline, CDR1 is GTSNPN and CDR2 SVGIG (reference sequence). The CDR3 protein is CAWKNRGFRHSGNTIYF. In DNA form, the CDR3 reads TGTGCCTGGAAGAACAGGGGCTTTAGGCACTCTGGAAACACCATATATTTT.

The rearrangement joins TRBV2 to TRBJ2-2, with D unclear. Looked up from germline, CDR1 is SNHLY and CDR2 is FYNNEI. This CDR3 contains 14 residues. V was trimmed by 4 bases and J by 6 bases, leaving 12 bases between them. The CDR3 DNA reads TGTGCCAGCAGTGGACTGGCTGCACCCGGGGAGCTGTTTTTT. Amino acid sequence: CASSGLAAPGELFF.

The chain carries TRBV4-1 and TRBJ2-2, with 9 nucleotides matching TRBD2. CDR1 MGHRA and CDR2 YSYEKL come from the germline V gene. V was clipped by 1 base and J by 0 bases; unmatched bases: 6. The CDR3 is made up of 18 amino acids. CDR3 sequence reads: CASSQVLAGSANTGELFF. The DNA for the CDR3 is TGCGCCAGCAGCCAAGTACTAGCGGGCTCGGCGAACACCGGGGAGCTGTTTTTT.

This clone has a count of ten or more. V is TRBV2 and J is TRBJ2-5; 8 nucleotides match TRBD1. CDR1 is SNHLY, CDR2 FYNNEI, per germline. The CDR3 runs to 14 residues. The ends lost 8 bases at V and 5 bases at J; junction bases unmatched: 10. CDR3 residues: CASGGQGGSETQYF. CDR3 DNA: TGTGCCAGCGGTGGACAGGGAGGATCGGAGACCCAGTACTTC.

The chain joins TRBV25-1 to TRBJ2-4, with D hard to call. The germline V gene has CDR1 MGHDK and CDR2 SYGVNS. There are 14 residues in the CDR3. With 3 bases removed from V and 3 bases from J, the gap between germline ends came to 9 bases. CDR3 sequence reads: CASSEIRSKNIQYF. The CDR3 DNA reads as TGTGCCAGCAGTGAGATAAGGAGCAAAAACATTCAGTACTTC. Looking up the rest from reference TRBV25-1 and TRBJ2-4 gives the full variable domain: EADIYQTPRYLVIGTGKKITLECSQTMGHDKMYWYQQDPGMELHLIHYSYGVNSTEKGDLSSESTVSRIRTEHFPLTLESARPSHTSQYLCASSEIRSKNIQYFGAGTRLSVL.

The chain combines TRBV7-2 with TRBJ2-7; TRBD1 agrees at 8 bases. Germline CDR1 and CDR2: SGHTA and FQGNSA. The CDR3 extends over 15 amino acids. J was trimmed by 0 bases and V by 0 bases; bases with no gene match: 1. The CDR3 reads CASSLAGQDSYEQYF. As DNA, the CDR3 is TGTGCCAGCAGCTTAGCGGGACAGGACTCCTACGAGCAGTACTTC.

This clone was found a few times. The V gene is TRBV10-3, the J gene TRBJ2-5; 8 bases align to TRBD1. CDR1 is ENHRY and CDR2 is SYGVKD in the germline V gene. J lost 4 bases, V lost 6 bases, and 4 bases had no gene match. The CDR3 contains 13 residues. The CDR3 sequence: CAIRDTGGETQYF. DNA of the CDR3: TGTGCCATCAGAGATACAGGGGGAGAGACCCAGTACTTC.

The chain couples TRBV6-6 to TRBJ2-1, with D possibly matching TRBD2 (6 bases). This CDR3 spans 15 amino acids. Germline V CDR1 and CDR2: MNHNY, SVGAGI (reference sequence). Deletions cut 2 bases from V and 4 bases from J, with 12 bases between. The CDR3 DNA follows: TGTGCCAGCAGTTACACGGTAGCGGCATACAATGAGCAGTTCTTC. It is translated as CASSYTVAAYNEQFF.

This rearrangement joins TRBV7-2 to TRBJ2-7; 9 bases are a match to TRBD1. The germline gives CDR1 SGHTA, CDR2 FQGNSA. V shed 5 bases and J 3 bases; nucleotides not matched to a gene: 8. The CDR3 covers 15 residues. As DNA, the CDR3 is TGTGCCAGCAGCGCCTGGACAGGGGCAATCTACGAGCAGTACTTC. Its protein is CASSAWTGAIYEQYF.

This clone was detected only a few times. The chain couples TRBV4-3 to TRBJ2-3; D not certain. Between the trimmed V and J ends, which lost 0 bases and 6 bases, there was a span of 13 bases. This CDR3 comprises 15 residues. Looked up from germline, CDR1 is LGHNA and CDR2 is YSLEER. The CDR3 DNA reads TGCGCCAGCAGCCAAGAAGCTAGGTTCTCGGATACGCAGTATTTT. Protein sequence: CASSQEARFSDTQYF.

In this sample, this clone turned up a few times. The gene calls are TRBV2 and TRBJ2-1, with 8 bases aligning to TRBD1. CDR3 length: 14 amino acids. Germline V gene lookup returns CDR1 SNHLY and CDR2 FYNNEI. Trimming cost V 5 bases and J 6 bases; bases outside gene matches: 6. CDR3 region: CASSSTGGGNEQFF. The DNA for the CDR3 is TGTGCCAGCAGTTCCACAGGGGGAGGCAATGAGCAGTTCTTC.

CDR3 DNA sequence: TGCGCCAGCAGCCAAGGGGCCGGGACTAGCGGCTACAATGAGCAGTTCTTC. It codes for CASSQGAGTSGYNEQFF. The genes are TRBV4-1 and TRBJ2-1; 11 nucleotides agree with TRBD2. From germline, CDR1 is MGHRA and CDR2 YSYEKL. With 1 base clipped from V and 3 bases from J, the junction kept 5 bases outside the gene matches. The CDR3 spans 17 residues.

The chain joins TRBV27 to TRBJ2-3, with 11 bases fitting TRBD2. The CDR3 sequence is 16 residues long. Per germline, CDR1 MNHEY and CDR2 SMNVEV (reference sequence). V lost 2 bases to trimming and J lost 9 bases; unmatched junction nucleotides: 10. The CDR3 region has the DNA TGTGCCAGCAGTTTAATAACTAGCGGGGGACGGGAGACGCAGTATTTT. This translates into CASSLITSGGRETQYF.

The CDR3 reads CASSVATGPYLTDTQYF. The CDR3 DNA follows: TGTGCCAGCAGCGTAGCTACAGGGCCCTACCTCACAGATACGCAGTATTTT. V and J are TRBV9 and TRBJ2-3; D may be TRBD1 (6 bases). The germline V gene encodes CDR1 SGDLS and CDR2 YYNGEE. V dropped 0 bases and J dropped 2 bases, with 16 bases sitting between them. CDR3 length: 17 residues.

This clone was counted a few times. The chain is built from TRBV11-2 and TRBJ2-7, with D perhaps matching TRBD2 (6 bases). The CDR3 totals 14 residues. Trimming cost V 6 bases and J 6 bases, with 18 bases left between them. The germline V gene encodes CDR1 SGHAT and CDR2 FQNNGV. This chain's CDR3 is CASSRDSPGREQYF. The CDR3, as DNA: TGTGCCAGCAGTAGGGACTCCCCGGGCCGCGAGCAGTACTTC.

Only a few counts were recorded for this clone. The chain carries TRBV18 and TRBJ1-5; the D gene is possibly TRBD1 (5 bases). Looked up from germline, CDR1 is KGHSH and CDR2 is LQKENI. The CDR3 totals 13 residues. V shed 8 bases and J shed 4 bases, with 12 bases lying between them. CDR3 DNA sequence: TGTGCCAGCAGCGGCGGGGGAAATCAGCCCCAGCATTTT. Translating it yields CASSGGGNQPQHF. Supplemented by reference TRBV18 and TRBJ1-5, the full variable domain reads NAGVMQNPRHLVRRRGQEARLRCSPMKGHSHVYWYRQLPEEGLKFMVYLQKENIIDESGMPKERFSAEFPKEGPSILRIQQVVRGDSAAYFCASSGGGNQPQHFGDGTRLSIL.